This TCR beta chain was captured by sequencing in a study of T cell repertoires in cytomegalovirus infection. Study context: Through public TCR beta signatures, both CMV infection and matching HLA type were indicated. General study findings and limits: What dominated the ex vivo response were HLA-C-restricted CMV-specific TCR beta clonotypes. CMV carriers having the relevant HLA were flagged by cumulative public TCR beta family frequency.

CDR3 length equals 15 residues. V shed 5 bases, J shed 7 bases, and the junction held 11 bases outside the gene matches. The germline V gene encodes CDR1 SEHNR and CDR2 FQNEAQ (reference sequence). This clonotype showed up just once. Its specificity is not known. One entry per CDR3 protein results from TCRdb running MiXCR on the reads. The sample includes 480,000 or so distinct CDR3 sequences, about 11% of them seen just once. The sequence came from a human donor in good health (CMV status not recorded). Some clones in this sample may be carry-over from other donors' samples. Sequenced material: PBMCs. The chain uses TRBV7-9 and TRBJ1-2; the match to TRBD1 covers 9 bases. The CDR3 coding sequence is TGTGCCAGCAGCCCAGACCCCGGGACAGGGAGTGGCTACACCTTC. Its protein product is CASSPDPGTGSGYTF.